This passage covers 19 T cell receptor beta chains from one sample sequenced in a study of blood T cell repertoires in COVID-19. Some clones are missing from TCRdb's copy, which holds only in-frame ones; the method was immunoSEQ multiplex PCR. The sample carries around 400,000 clones, about 87% recorded once. Sequenced input: peripheral blood. The receptors derive from a woman in her 30s with COVID-19, enrolled during active disease.

The rearrangement joins TRBV2 to TRBJ2-7; 8 bases line up with TRBD2. CDR1 and CDR2 from the germline V gene are SNHLY and FYNNEI. Trimming cost V 7 bases and J 2 bases; bases outside gene matches: 10. CDR3 length equals 15 residues. For the CDR3, the DNA is TGTGCCAGCACCGAATCCCCGGGAGGGGCCTACGAGCAGTACTTC. Translation gives CASTESPGGAYEQYF.

This chain links TRBV18 with TRBJ1-1; the match to TRBD1 covers 10 bases. Germline CDR1 reads KGHSH; CDR2 reads LQKENI. V lost 6 bases, J lost 5 bases, and 6 bases stayed unmatched. The CDR3 runs to 14 residues. The chain's CDR3 is CASSLRDRGTEAFF. The CDR3 DNA reads as TGTGCCAGCTCCCTCCGGGACAGGGGAACTGAAGCTTTCTTT. The whole variable domain, remainder taken from reference TRBV18 and TRBJ1-1, is NAGVMQNPRHLVRRRGQEARLRCSPMKGHSHVYWYRQLPEEGLKFMVYLQKENIIDESGMPKERFSAEFPKEGPSILRIQQVVRGDSAAYFCASSLRDRGTEAFFGQGTRLTVV.

This clone occurred a few times. The chain combines TRBV13 with TRBJ1-1, with D possibly TRBD1 on 6 matching bases. Germline lookup yields CDR1 PRHDT and CDR2 FYEKMQ (reference sequence). The length of the CDR3 is 12 residues. V dropped 5 bases and J dropped 10 bases, with 14 bases sitting between them. The CDR3 spells CASSPTGRGAFF. The CDR3 region has the DNA TGTGCCAGCAGCCCCACAGGGAGAGGAGCTTTCTTT.

The chain links TRBV30 to TRBJ2-1; possibly TRBD2 for D (5 bases). V shed 5 bases and J shed 2 bases, with 10 bases lying between them. This CDR3 spans 13 amino acids. Germline loops: CDR1 GTSNPN, CDR2 SVGIG (reference sequence). This chain's CDR3 is CAWAPGTYNEQFF. CDR3 sequence (DNA): TGTGCCTGGGCCCCCGGGACCTACAATGAGCAGTTCTTC. The full variable domain, in which reference TRBV30 and TRBJ2-1 provide the parts outside the CDR3, is SQTIHQWPATLVQPVGSPLSLECTVEGTSNPNLYWYRQAAGRGLQLLFYSVGIGQISSEVPQNLSASRPQDRQFILSSKKLLLSDSGFYLCAWAPGTYNEQFFGPGTRLTVL.

In this sample, this clone turned up once. The chain links TRBV5-4 to TRBJ2-1; D possibly corresponds to TRBD2 (6 bases). Between the trimmed V and J ends, which lost 4 bases and 8 bases, there was a span of 19 bases. This CDR3 region has 15 residues. Germline CDR1 is SGHNT and CDR2 is YYREEE (reference sequence). The CDR3 loop is CASSLEGLRRHEQFF. Written as DNA, the CDR3 is TGTGCCAGCAGCCTGGAGGGGCTCCGTAGGCATGAGCAGTTCTTC.

The CDR3 loop is CASSEGLGSYEQYF. The CDR3 DNA reads as TGCGCCAGCAGTGAGGGACTAGGGTCCTACGAGCAGTACTTC. The chain combines TRBV10-1 with TRBJ2-7, with 7 bases identical to TRBD2. Germline CDR1 and CDR2: WNHNN and SYGVQD (reference sequence). V trimming: 2 bases; J trimming: 1 base; junction bases outside the gene matches: 2. The CDR3 has 14 amino acids.

The genes are TRBV2 and TRBJ1-4, with TRBD1 identical over 7 bases. The germline CDR1 and CDR2 sequences are SNHLY and FYNNEI. Trimming cost V 5 bases and J 3 bases; bases outside gene matches: 9. The CDR3 contains 16 residues. For the CDR3, the DNA is TGTGCCAGCAGTCCCTTCCCCGGGACAGCTAATGAAAAACTGTTTTTT. Amino acid sequence: CASSPFPGTANEKLFF.

The genes are TRBV21-1 and TRBJ2-6; the D segment call TRBD2 is taken from the table without a DNA check. TRBV21-1 is termed a pseudogene. This CDR3 region has 20 residues. The CDR3 reads CASCQAGTSGRFSGANVLTF. The CDR3, as DNA: TGTGCCAGCTGCCAGGCGGGGACTAGCGGGCGCTTCTCTGGGGCCAACGTCCTGACTTTC.

The V and J genes are TRBV18 and TRBJ2-5; 7 nucleotides agree with TRBD1. CDR1 and CDR2 from the germline V gene are KGHSH and LQKENI. After removal of 6 bases from V and 0 bases from J, the junction contained 7 bases not matched to a gene. This CDR3 is built from 15 residues. CDR3 sequence (DNA): TGTGCCAGCTCGCCTAGGGGACAGCACCAAGAGACCCAGTACTTC. It yields the protein CASSPRGQHQETQYF.

This rearrangement joins TRBV24-1 to TRBJ1-5; D gene uncertain. Germline CDR1 reads KGHDR; CDR2 reads SFDVKD. This CDR3 contains 14 residues. V was pared by 2 bases and J by 4 bases, with 8 bases between. CDR3 region: CATSDSVSNQPQHF. The CDR3 DNA sequence: TGTGCCACCAGTGATTCTGTTTCGAATCAGCCCCAGCATTTT.

The chain couples TRBV4-2 to TRBJ1-6, with D uncertain. Germline-derived CDR1 and CDR2 are LGHNA and YNFKEQ. The CDR3 is made up of 16 amino acids. V gave up 0 bases and J gave up 2 bases, with 8 bases separating them. DNA of the CDR3: TGTGCCAGCAGCCAAGATCCGAGCCCCTATAATTCACCCCTCCACTTT. Residues: CASSQDPSPYNSPLHF.

The genes are TRBV5-1 and TRBJ2-1, with 8 nucleotides matching TRBD1. The CDR3 covers 15 residues. Germline V gene lookup returns CDR1 SGHRS and CDR2 YFSETQ. The J segment lost 3 bases and the V segment lost 0 bases, leaving 2 bases of the junction unmatched. CDR3 protein: CASSLEQGVYNEQFF. DNA for the CDR3: TGCGCCAGCAGCTTGGAACAGGGGGTCTACAATGAGCAGTTCTTC. Filled out from reference TRBV5-1 and TRBJ2-1, the complete variable domain reads KAGVTQTPRYLIKTRGQQVTLSCSPISGHRSVSWYQQTPGQGLQFLFEYFSETQRNKGNFPGRFSGRQFSNSRSEMNVSTLELGDSALYLCASSLEQGVYNEQFFGPGTRLTVL.

The chain has TRBV28 and TRBJ2-5; TRBD1 is a possible D gene (6 bases). CDR3 length: 13 amino acids. CDR1 is MDHEN, CDR2 SYDVKM, per germline. Trimming left V 5 bases short and J 3 bases short, with 10 bases between. The CDR3 loop is CASSGGGKETQYF. The CDR3, as DNA: TGTGCCAGCAGTGGGGGCGGAAAAGAGACCCAGTACTTC.

This chain connects TRBV21-1 to TRBJ1-1. TRBV21-1 is recorded as a pseudogene. The length of the CDR3 is 15 residues. CDR3 coding DNA: TGTGCCAGCAGCGGCCCGGGACTCCTGCGTTCTGAAGCTTTCTTT. Its translation is CASSGPGLLRSEAFF.

Turning to this clone: An end of the junction does not agree with germline; a read error may underlie this. The chain combines TRBV7-7 with TRBJ2-5, with D maybe TRBD1 (6 bases). CDR3 size: 14 residues. CDR1 is SSHAT and CDR2 is FNYEAQ in the germline V gene (reference sequence). The CDR3 DNA reads TGTGCTAGCAGCGCACAGGGTTGGGGAGAGACCCAGTACTTC. This sequence encodes CASSAQGWGETQYF.

As DNA, the CDR3 is TGTGCCACTACCCCGGACTTGCAAGAGACCCAGTACTTC. The encoded protein is CATTPDLQETQYF. The V and J genes are TRBV10-3 and TRBJ2-5; D may be TRBD2 (5 bases). Per germline, CDR1 ENHRY and CDR2 SYGVKD. The V and J ends lost 10 bases and 2 bases respectively, with 14 bases between them. The CDR3 is 13 amino acids.

The chain is built from TRBV19 and TRBJ2-1; a weak D match, TRBD2 (6 bases). This CDR3 spans 15 amino acids. The germline gives CDR1 LNHDA, CDR2 SQIVND (reference sequence). Trimming removed 6 bases from V and 0 bases from J, with 12 bases in between. The CDR3: CASRSLAISYNEQFF. DNA of the CDR3: TGTGCCAGTAGGTCACTAGCTATCTCCTACAATGAGCAGTTCTTC.

The J gene is TRBJ1-5, the V gene TRBV13; weak D call: TRBD1 (6 bases). CDR1 is PRHDT and CDR2 is FYEKMQ in the germline V gene (reference sequence). This CDR3 contains 17 residues. V was trimmed by 0 bases and J by 2 bases, leaving 14 bases between them. CDR3 loop: CASSLGRGQTGNQPQHF. In DNA form, the CDR3 reads TGTGCCAGCAGCTTAGGCAGAGGACAGACGGGCAATCAGCCCCAGCATTTT.

The genes are TRBV9 and TRBJ2-2; 7 bases fit TRBD2. The CDR3 is 15 amino acids. CDR1 is SGDLS and CDR2 is YYNGEE in the germline V gene. Trimming removed 0 bases from V and 8 bases from J; junction bases left unmatched: 7. CDR3 sequence: CASSVGTSAKGELFF. The CDR3 DNA reads TGTGCCAGCAGCGTAGGTACTAGCGCAAAGGGGGAGCTGTTTTTT.